These 16 T cell receptor beta chains share one sample of origin, sequenced in a study of metastatic and nonmetastatic thyroid tumors. Thyroid surgery was performed in patients who had received no treatment beforehand. Using MiXCR, TCRdb reanalyzed the PCR reads. The sample consists of around 17,000 clones, 25% of them appearing once. Sequencing was carried out using adjacent normal tissue. The receptors stem from a female donor with papillary thyroid cancer or a benign thyroid nodule (not recorded which). Some clones in this sample may be carry-over from other donors' samples.

Only one count was recorded for this clone. The chain is built from TRBV6-1 and TRBJ2-7, with a weak D call TRBD2 (5 bases). This CDR3 comprises 14 residues. The germline CDR1 and CDR2 sequences are MNHNS and SASEGT. The V end lost 5 bases, the J end lost 7 bases, and 18 bases lay between the germline ends. CDR3 DNA sequence: TGTGCCAGCAGTCCGATGGACTCACCCGGGGAGCAGTACGTC. Translated, it gives CASSPMDSPGEQYV.

This clone showed up just a few times. This chain uses TRBV20-1 with TRBJ1-5; TRBD1 matches at 9 bases. The V and J ends lost 3 bases and 4 bases, in that order; junction bases with no gene match: 4. The germline gives CDR1 DFQATT, CDR2 SNEGSKA (reference sequence). The CDR3 consists of 14 residues. CDR3 sequence (DNA): TGCAGTGCTAGGTACAGGGGGCGAAATCAGCCCCAGCATTTT. Its protein product is CSARYRGRNQPQHF.

This clone has only a few counts. The V gene is TRBV12-3 or TRBV12-4, the J gene TRBJ2-7; TRBD1 is a possible D gene (5 bases). The CDR3 covers 12 residues. Trimming stripped 3 bases from V and 9 bases from J, with 12 bases between. The CDR3 sequence: CASSLTLRGQYF. In DNA form, the CDR3 reads TGTGCCAGCAGTTTGACCCTAAGGGGGCAGTACTTC.

This chain connects TRBV5-1 to TRBJ2-7; 7 bases align to TRBD2. CDR1 SGHRS and CDR2 YFSETQ come from the germline V gene. Trimming removed 2 bases from V and 6 bases from J; junction bases left unmatched: 8. The CDR3 spans 14 residues. The CDR3 sequence is CASSFSGGSLEQYF. DNA of the CDR3: TGCGCCAGCAGCTTCTCGGGAGGATCTCTCGAGCAGTACTTC.

This clone was detected ten times or more. This sequence joins TRBV19 and TRBJ2-2; maybe TRBD2 (5 bases). Trimming removed 5 bases from V and 7 bases from J, with 14 bases in between. CDR1 is LNHDA, CDR2 SQIVND, per germline (reference sequence). The length of the CDR3 is 14 residues. The CDR3 loop is CASSPGGGHGELFF. The CDR3, as DNA: TGTGCCAGTAGTCCCGGCGGAGGTCACGGGGAGCTGTTTTTT.

This clone is classed as medium-sized (0.01 to 0.1%). This sequence joins TRBV28 and TRBJ1-2; D gene uncertain. In germline, CDR1 is MDHEN, CDR2 SYDVKM. The CDR3 spans 13 residues. V shed 3 bases and J shed 4 bases, with 9 bases lying between them. The CDR3 region is CASSLAIRYGYTF. DNA of the CDR3: TGTGCCAGCAGTTTGGCAATCCGCTATGGCTACACCTTC.

The rearrangement links TRBV5-1 to TRBJ2-7; TRBD2 agrees at 13 bases. J gave up 3 bases and V 2 bases, and 8 bases lay outside the gene matches. This CDR3 is 17 amino acids long. Germline values: CDR1 SGHRS, CDR2 YFSETQ. The CDR3 DNA sequence: TGCGCCAGCAGCTTAATCGGGACTAGCGGGACCTTCTACGAGCAGTACTTC. Its protein product is CASSLIGTSGTFYEQYF. The whole variable domain, filled in from reference TRBV5-1 and TRBJ2-7, reads KAGVTQTPRYLIKTRGQQVTLSCSPISGHRSVSWYQQTPGQGLQFLFEYFSETQRNKGNFPGRFSGRQFSNSRSEMNVSTLELGDSALYLCASSLIGTSGTFYEQYFGPGTRLTVT.

The genes are TRBV13 and TRBJ1-1; D is unclear. This CDR3 is 15 amino acids long. Germline CDR1 reads PRHDT; CDR2 reads FYEKMQ (reference sequence). V lost 5 bases and J 2 bases, leaving 15 bases between the germline ends. The DNA of the CDR3 is TGTGCCAGCAGCCCGAGGCGGAGTTTTAACACTGAAGCTTTCTTT. Translating it yields CASSPRRSFNTEAFF.

The rearrangement links TRBV5-1 to TRBJ2-5; TRBD1 matches 7 bases. V dropped 0 bases and J dropped 4; count of bases not matched to a gene: 12. CDR3 length: 17 residues. From germline, CDR1 is SGHRS and CDR2 YFSETQ. Written as DNA, the CDR3 is TGCGCCAGCAGCTTGGACTCTGGTCGGGCAGGGGGAGAGACCCAGTACTTC. Its protein product is CASSLDSGRAGGETQYF.

As to this clone: A junction boundary mismatches the germline segment, possibly from a read error. The rearrangement links TRBV6-4 to TRBJ2-2; TRBD1 or TRBD2 may be the D gene (5 bases each). The germline V gene has CDR1 MRHNA and CDR2 SNTAGT. This CDR3 has 14 residues. CDR3 region: CASSPGASTGEMFF. CDR3 coding DNA: TGTGCGAGCAGTCCCGGGGCGTCCACCGGGGAGATGTTTTTC.

Only a few counts were recorded for this clone. The rearrangement links TRBV28 to TRBJ2-7; 9 nucleotides agree with TRBD1. Germline-derived CDR1 and CDR2 are MDHEN and SYDVKM. V gave up 4 bases and J gave up 1 base; unmatched junction bases: 5. The CDR3 has 15 residues. The CDR3 region is CASSYRGRGSYEQYF. For the CDR3, the DNA is TGTGCCAGCAGTTACAGGGGGCGGGGGTCCTACGAGCAGTACTTC. The full variable domain, rest sourced from reference TRBV28 and TRBJ2-7, is DVKVTQSSRYLVKRTGEKVFLECVQDMDHENMFWYRQDPGLGLRLIYFSYDVKMKEKGDIPEGYSVSREKKERFSLILESASTNQTSMYLCASSYRGRGSYEQYFGPGTRLTVT.

Regarding this clone: This same CDR3 is encoded by further DNA sequences in the sample. This chain links TRBV9 with TRBJ2-1, with 7 bases that match TRBD1. This CDR3 has 15 residues. Per germline, CDR1 SGDLS and CDR2 YYNGEE. V lost 4 bases and J lost 0; bases outside the gene matches: 4. In nucleotides, the CDR3 is TGTGCCAGCAGCTCGGGACAGAGCTCCTACAATGAGCAGTTCTTC. Amino acid sequence: CASSSGQSSYNEQFF. Full variable domain (rest looked up from reference TRBV9 and TRBJ2-1): DSGVTQTPKHLITATGQRVTLRCSPRSGDLSVYWYQQSLDQGLQFLIQYYNGEERAKGNILERFSAQQFPDLHSELNLSSLELGDSALYFCASSSGQSSYNEQFFGPGTRLTVL.

The CDR3 DNA is TGTGCCAGCAGTTTGAGGGGCATTGGCACTGAAGCTTTCTTT. Translation gives CASSLRGIGTEAFF. The rearrangement links TRBV12-3 or TRBV12-4 to TRBJ1-1, with D possibly TRBD1 on 5 matching bases. V lost 3 bases and J lost 4, with 12 bases in between. The CDR3 runs to 14 residues.

The chain uses TRBV20-1 and TRBJ2-5; 8 bases map to TRBD1. Germline V gene data show CDR1 as DFQATT and CDR2 as SNEGSKA (reference sequence). V was pared by 6 bases and J by 5 bases, with 11 bases of the junction left unmatched. CDR3 size: 14 residues. For the CDR3, the DNA is TGCAGTGCGGTATACAGGGGGTATTACGAGACCCAGTACTTC. This translates into CSAVYRGYYETQYF.

This clone was recorded once. Possible read error: a much larger clone is one base away. V gene TRBV5-1 combines with J gene TRBJ2-7; D may be TRBD2 (5 bases). Looked up from germline, CDR1 is SGHRS and CDR2 is YFSETQ. The V and J ends lost 2 bases and 4 bases respectively, with 13 bases between them. This CDR3 contains 14 residues. This chain's CDR3 is CASSLLLGGYEQYF. The CDR3 DNA follows: TGCGCCAGCAGCTTATTACTAGGCGGGTACGAGCAGTACTTC.

The rearrangement uses TRBV12-3 or TRBV12-4 and TRBJ2-3; 9 bases are a match to TRBD2. The CDR3 runs to 16 residues. The trim removed 5 bases at V and 4 bases at J, leaving 10 bases unmatched. For the CDR3, the DNA is TGTGCCAGCAGTCTCCAGGCGGGAGGGGGGGCAGATACGCAGTATTTT. Its translation: CASSLQAGGGADTQYF.